These 21 T cell receptor beta chains share one sample of origin, sequenced in a study of shared clonotypes between healthy human individuals. Assay: immunoSEQ multiplex PCR; the TCRdb copy retains only in-frame clones and omits some. The sample includes more than 1,200,000 clones, around 98.5% of them seen just once. Material: naive CD4+ T cells sorted from blood. Subset reported: CD45RA+ positively selected. The receptors stem from a man aged 25 to 45 in good health.

CDR3 bases: TGTGCCAGCAGTGCAAGCACGGGACTAGCGGGAGCCTACGAGCAGTACTTC. It encodes CASSASTGLAGAYEQYF. The chain combines TRBV25-1 with TRBJ2-7; 14 nucleotides agree with TRBD2. This CDR3 region has 17 residues. Per the germline V gene, CDR1 is MGHDK and CDR2 is SYGVNS. With 4 bases clipped from V and 2 bases from J, the junction kept 7 bases outside the gene matches.

The chain couples TRBV4-1 to TRBJ1-2; the D gene is possibly TRBD1 (5 bases). The length of the CDR3 is 17 residues. Trimming took 1 base from V and 6 from J, leaving 21 bases between them. CDR1 and CDR2 (germline): MGHRA, YSYEKL. The CDR3, as DNA: TGCGCCAGCAGCCAAGCCCCCGGATCGGGGCGTAAAGATGGCTACACCTTC. This sequence encodes CASSQAPGSGRKDGYTF.

This chain links TRBV27 with TRBJ2-7; 11 nucleotides agree with TRBD2. V shed 2 bases and J 7 bases; nucleotides not matched to a gene: 4. CDR1 and CDR2 (germline): MNHEY, SMNVEV (reference sequence). This CDR3 has 14 amino acids. The CDR3 loop is CASSLVAGGGEQYF. CDR3 sequence (DNA): TGTGCCAGCAGTTTAGTAGCGGGAGGGGGAGAGCAGTACTTC.

The count of this clone is one. The chain links TRBV28 to TRBJ1-2, with 8 bases that match TRBD1. Germline lookup yields CDR1 MDHEN and CDR2 SYDVKM. Losses at the gene ends were 6 bases for V and 7 bases for J; bases not matched to a gene: 7. The length of the CDR3 is 13 residues. CDR3 sequence: CASRNRGEGGYTF. The CDR3 nucleotides are TGTGCCAGCAGAAACAGGGGGGAGGGTGGCTACACCTTC.

The chain is built from TRBV5-4 and TRBJ1-5; D perhaps matches TRBD1 (5 bases). V lost 4 bases, J lost 6 bases, and 14 bases lay in between. Germline values: CDR1 SGHNT, CDR2 YYREEE (reference sequence). CDR3 length equals 14 residues. Written as DNA, the CDR3 is TGTGCCAGCAGCCTGGGGATTCAGGGTCAGCCCCAGCATTTT. Protein: CASSLGIQGQPQHF. The full variable domain, rest sourced from reference TRBV5-4 and TRBJ1-5, is ETGVTQSPTHLIKTRGQQVTLRCSSQSGHNTVSWYQQALGQGPQFIFQYYREEENGRGNFPPRFSGLQFPNYSSELNVNALELDDSALYLCASSLGIQGQPQHFGDGTRLSIL.

V and J are TRBV29-1 and TRBJ1-1, with TRBD1 matching over 7 bases. V gave up 7 bases and J gave up 10 bases; unmatched junction bases: 21. Germline-derived CDR1 and CDR2 are SQVTM and ANQGSEA. The CDR3 covers 15 residues. The DNA for the CDR3 is TGCAGCGGATCTCACCACCAGGTTTGGAGGACAGGAGCTTTCTTT. Translating gives CSGSHHQVWRTGAFF. The full variable domain, rest sourced from reference TRBV29-1 and TRBJ1-1, is SAVISQKPSRDICQRGTSLTIQCQVDSQVTMMFWYRQQPGQSLTLIATANQGSEATYESGFVIDKFPISRPNLTFSTLTVSNMSPEDSSIYLCSGSHHQVWRTGAFFGQGTRLTVV.

In its sample, this clone was seen a few times. V gene TRBV2 combines with J gene TRBJ1-2; D uncertain. The germline V gene encodes CDR1 SNHLY and CDR2 FYNNEI. Trimming left V 0 bases short and J 7 bases short, with 6 bases between. This CDR3 spans 12 amino acids. The CDR3 DNA reads as TGTGCCAGCAGTGAAGCGGTCGTTGGCTACACCTTC. Protein sequence: CASSEAVVGYTF. Full variable domain (remainder filled in from reference TRBV2 and TRBJ1-2): EPEVTQTPSHQVTQMGQEVILRCVPISNHLYFYWYRQILGQKVEFLVSFYNNEISEKSEIFDDQFSVERPDGSNFTLKIRSTKLEDSAMYFCASSEAVVGYTFGSGTRLTVV.

This sequence joins TRBV11-2 and TRBJ2-5; D ambiguous. CDR1 SGHAT and CDR2 FQNNGV come from the germline V gene. CDR3 size: 14 residues. V lost 6 bases to trimming and J lost 1 base, with 12 bases between them. CDR3: CASSTSWTQETQYF. As DNA, the CDR3 is TGTGCCAGCAGTACCTCTTGGACCCAAGAGACCCAGTACTTC.

The V gene is TRBV27, the J gene TRBJ2-1; D may be TRBD2 (5 bases). The length of the CDR3 is 12 residues. Trimming shortened V by 5 bases and J by 8 bases, and 10 bases separated the two germline ends. Germline-derived CDR1 and CDR2 are MNHEY and SMNVEV (reference sequence). The CDR3 reads CASSPRTHEQFF. CDR3 nucleotides: TGTGCCAGCAGTCCTCGGACTCATGAGCAGTTCTTC.

The rearrangement links TRBV15 to TRBJ1-2; a possible D gene is TRBD1 (6 bases). This CDR3 is built from 14 residues. The germline V gene has CDR1 LNHNV and CDR2 YYDKDF (reference sequence). Trimming took off 3 bases at V and 8 bases at J, with 16 bases between the two ends. The CDR3 DNA sequence: TGTGCCACCAGCAGCGACATCAGGGGTCGGGGCTACACCTTC. This codes for CATSSDIRGRGYTF. The full variable domain, its missing parts supplied by reference TRBV15 and TRBJ1-2, is DAMVIQNPRYQVTQFGKPVTLSCSQTLNHNVMYWYQQKSSQAPKLLFHYYDKDFNNEADTPDNFQSRRPNTSFCFLDIRSPGLGDTAMYLCATSSDIRGRGYTFGSGTRLTVV.

V and J are TRBV6-1 and TRBJ1-4, with D maybe TRBD1 (5 bases). This CDR3 spans 13 amino acids. Germline CDR1 reads MNHNS; CDR2 reads SASEGT. V lost 8 bases and J lost 2, with 9 bases in between. This CDR3 reads CASRGFTNEKLFF. The CDR3 nucleotides are TGTGCCAGCCGGGGGTTCACTAATGAAAAACTGTTTTTT.

The chain is built from TRBV5-4 and TRBJ1-2; TRBD1 agrees at 7 bases. With V trimmed by 1 base and J by 3 bases, 12 bases remained unmatched. This CDR3 comprises 17 residues. Germline V CDR1 and CDR2: SGHNT, YYREEE (reference sequence). This chain's CDR3 is CASSLKGRQGKDYGYTF. The CDR3 region has the DNA TGTGCCAGCAGCTTGAAGGGGCGACAGGGAAAAGACTATGGCTACACCTTC.

The rearrangement joins TRBV7-9 to TRBJ2-3, with TRBD1 matching 8 bases. Germline lookup yields CDR1 SEHNR and CDR2 FQNEAQ (reference sequence). The CDR3 loop spans 14 amino acids. Germline trimming cut 5 bases from V and 3 bases from J; bases unmatched to any gene: 4. CDR3: CASSRQGTTDTQYF. In DNA form, the CDR3 reads TGTGCCAGCAGCCGACAGGGGACAACAGATACGCAGTATTTT.

This chain connects TRBV5-6 to TRBJ2-1; 16 bases map to TRBD2. Trimming cost V 6 bases and J 8 bases; bases outside gene matches: 14. The CDR3 totals 18 residues. Germline CDR1 SGHDT, CDR2 YYEEEE. The CDR3 region has the DNA TGTGCCAGCACCGGAGGGACTAGCGGGAGGGCCGCTCAATATGAGCAGTTCTTC. Its translation: CASTGGTSGRAAQYEQFF. Together with reference TRBV5-6 and TRBJ2-1, the CDR3 gives the full variable domain: DAGVTQSPTHLIKTRGQQVTLRCSPKSGHDTVSWYQQALGQGPQFIFQYYEEEERQRGNFPDRFSGHQFPNYSSELNVNALLLGDSALYLCASTGGTSGRAAQYEQFFGPGTRLTVL.

This chain uses TRBV10-3 with TRBJ2-7; TRBD2 might be the D (6 bases). The germline V gene encodes CDR1 ENHRY and CDR2 SYGVKD. The V and J ends lost 5 bases and 1 base respectively, with 6 bases between them. There are 12 residues in the CDR3. CDR3 protein: CAISSGSYEQYF. CDR3 coding DNA: TGTGCCATCAGTAGCGGGTCCTACGAGCAGTACTTC.

V and J are TRBV25-1 and TRBJ2-5; 8 bases are shared with TRBD1. Losses at the gene ends were 1 base for V and 2 bases for J; bases not matched to a gene: 6. The germline CDR1 and CDR2 sequences are MGHDK and SYGVNS. The CDR3 loop spans 16 amino acids. CDR3 sequence: CASSEFRTGTQETQYF. CDR3 DNA sequence: TGTGCCAGCAGTGAATTCAGGACAGGGACACAAGAGACCCAGTACTTC. The full variable domain, in which reference TRBV25-1 and TRBJ2-5 provide the parts outside the CDR3, is EADIYQTPRYLVIGTGKKITLECSQTMGHDKMYWYQQDPGMELHLIHYSYGVNSTEKGDLSSESTVSRIRTEHFPLTLESARPSHTSQYLCASSEFRTGTQETQYFGPGTRLLVL.

The rearrangement joins TRBV7-3 to TRBJ2-7, with a weak D call TRBD2 (6 bases). Germline-derived CDR1 and CDR2 are SGHTA and FQGTGA. Trimming took 3 bases from V and 0 from J, leaving 12 bases between them. This CDR3 is built from 15 residues. CDR3 amino acids: CASSLGGGSSYEQYF. CDR3 bases: TGTGCCAGCAGCTTGGGCGGAGGGAGCTCCTACGAGCAGTACTTC.

The gene calls are TRBV20-1 and TRBJ2-1, with D possibly being TRBD2 (6 bases). This CDR3 has 10 amino acids. The ends were cut back, 3 bases at V and 15 bases at J, with 12 bases in the middle. The germline V gene has CDR1 DFQATT and CDR2 SNEGSKA (reference sequence). CDR3 sequence reads: CSARTSSWFF. As DNA, the CDR3 is TGCAGTGCTAGGACTAGTTCTTGGTTCTTC.

The chain carries TRBV6-4 and TRBJ2-1, with D maybe TRBD2 (6 bases). The V end lost 2 bases, the J end lost 3 bases, and 14 bases lay between the germline ends. The CDR3 has 16 amino acids. Germline V CDR1 and CDR2: MRHNA, SNTAGT. CDR3 amino acids: CASSDGAGPLYNEQFF. The CDR3 DNA reads as TGTGCCAGCAGTGACGGGGCGGGACCCCTCTACAATGAGCAGTTCTTC.

In this sample, this clone turned up once. The chain is built from TRBV29-1 and TRBJ2-7; D uncertain. Trimming shortened V by 4 bases and J by 0 bases, and 7 bases separated the two germline ends. The V gene's germline CDR1 is SQVTM and CDR2 ANQGSEA. The CDR3 sequence is 12 residues long. CDR3 sequence: CSVASSSYEQYF. Here the CDR3 DNA reads TGCAGCGTTGCGTCTAGCTCCTACGAGCAGTACTTC.

The chain recombines TRBV7-3 with TRBJ2-1, with D perhaps matching TRBD2 (5 bases). Trimming stripped 4 bases from V and 3 bases from J, with 22 bases between. The CDR3 spans 18 residues. The germline V gene has CDR1 SGHTA and CDR2 FQGTGA. The chain's CDR3 is CASSSRPVTNSDYNEQFF. The CDR3 DNA follows: TGTGCCAGCAGCTCCCGTCCGGTAACAAATAGCGACTACAATGAGCAGTTCTTC.